Presented here are 30 T cell receptor beta chains from one specimen sequenced in a study of T cell repertoires in aging, cancer and after chemotherapy. TCR beta rearrangements were amplified from peripheral blood genomic DNA. TRB rearrangements spanning V, D and J were amplified using mixed TRB-A/B primers. TCRdb itself ran the multiplex PCR reads through MiXCR, one entry per CDR3 protein. The data show some 3,000 distinct CDR3 sequences, about 26% seen once. Sequencing was performed on blood. The receptors were sampled from a human donor with a solid tumor.

The sample holds a few counts of this clonotype. V and J are TRBV15 and TRBJ2-2; 10 bases are a match to TRBD2. The CDR3 contains 17 residues. Germline-derived CDR1 and CDR2 are LNHNV and YYDKDF (reference sequence). The J segment lost 3 bases and the V segment lost 3 bases, leaving 7 bases of the junction unmatched. The CDR3, as DNA: TGTGCCACCAGCAGTCCAGCGGGGGGGCCCCACACCGGGGAGCTGTTTTTT. Translating it yields CATSSPAGGPHTGELFF.

V usage is TRBV28 and J usage is TRBJ2-3; 8 bases map to TRBD2. V gave up 4 bases and J gave up 0 bases; unmatched junction bases: 3. The V gene's germline CDR1 is MDHEN and CDR2 SYDVKM. This CDR3 comprises 15 residues. This chain's CDR3 is CASSSSGPSTDTQYF. The CDR3 DNA sequence: TGTGCCAGCAGTTCTAGCGGGCCGAGCACAGATACGCAGTATTTT.

This clonotype was found once. Possible read error: a much larger clone is one base away. This chain links TRBV29-1 with TRBJ2-1; D is unresolved. Germline V gene data show CDR1 as SQVTM and CDR2 as ANQGSEA. CDR3 length equals 12 residues. CDR3 sequence: CSVETVYNVQFF. The CDR3, as DNA: TGCAGCGTTGAAACAGTTTACAATGTGCAGTTCTTC.

The rearrangement uses TRBV12-3 or TRBV12-4 and TRBJ1-3, with a possible D match to TRBD1 (6 bases). CDR3 length equals 17 residues. Trimming cost V 5 bases and J 4 bases, with 21 bases left between them. CDR3 sequence (DNA): TGTGCCAGCAGTCCCCCACGGCGGGGGGCGGGGGGAAACACCATATATTTT. Its protein is CASSPPRRGAGGNTIYF.

Comment on this clonotype: Possible read error: a much larger clone is one base away. This chain uses TRBV30 with TRBJ1-2, with 9 bases matching TRBD1. Trimming took 5 bases from V and 5 from J; bases not matched to a gene: 6. Germline V gene lookup returns CDR1 GTSNPN and CDR2 SVGIG (reference sequence). The CDR3 has 13 residues. CDR3 DNA: TGTGCCTGGGGGACAGGGATTAAATATGGCTACACCTTC. Translating it yields CAWGTGIKYGYTF.

In its sample, this clonotype was seen a few times. The chain is built from TRBV19 and TRBJ2-7; D perhaps matches TRBD2 (5 bases). Germline V gene lookup returns CDR1 LNHDA and CDR2 SQIVND (reference sequence). V lost 7 bases, J lost 0 bases, and 10 bases lay in between. This CDR3 contains 13 residues. The CDR3 DNA reads as TGTGCCAGTATGGGTGACTACTCCTACGAGCAGTACTTC. It codes for CASMGDYSYEQYF.

Comments on this clonotype: A read error may account for a junction end that differs from germline. The rearrangement links TRBV4-3 to TRBJ2-3; no definite D call. This CDR3 region has 15 residues. Germline CDR1 reads LGHNA; CDR2 reads YSLEER. The CDR3 protein is CASSQPERKTDTQYF. For the CDR3, the DNA is TGTGCCAGCAGCCAACCGGAGAGGAAAACAGATACGCAGTATTTT.

The rearrangement uses TRBV20-1 and TRBJ1-4, with D uncertain. Germline V CDR1 and CDR2: DFQATT, SNEGSKA (reference sequence). With 6 bases removed from V and 4 bases from J, the gap between germline ends came to 9 bases. The CDR3 totals 12 residues. CDR3 in DNA: TGCAGTGCCCCTAGCTATAATGAAAAACTGTTTTTT. It encodes CSAPSYNEKLFF.

The chain carries TRBV7-2 and TRBJ1-2; the D gene is possibly TRBD1 (6 bases). The CDR3 totals 15 residues. The germline CDR1 and CDR2 sequences are SGHTA and FQGNSA. Trimming cost V 5 bases and J 7 bases, with 20 bases left between them. This CDR3 is CASSPRGDGSLGYTF. The DNA for the CDR3 is TGTGCCAGCAGCCCGAGGGGGGACGGGAGTCTTGGCTACACCTTC.

In this sample, this clonotype turned up a few times. This chain joins TRBV6-2 or TRBV6-3 and TRBJ2-1, with 15 bases fitting TRBD2. V shed 5 bases and J 4 bases; nucleotides not matched to a gene: 15. The CDR3 spans 20 residues. Germline V CDR1 and CDR2: MNHEY, SVGEGT. The CDR3: CASSLSRWTSGRAEYNEQFF. In DNA, the CDR3 is TGTGCCAGCAGTCTTTCCCGGTGGACTAGCGGGAGGGCTGAGTACAATGAGCAGTTCTTC.

The gene calls are TRBV13 and TRBJ1-3, with D perhaps matching TRBD1 (6 bases). CDR1 is PRHDT and CDR2 is FYEKMQ in the germline V gene (reference sequence). The CDR3 loop spans 14 amino acids. The ends were cut back, 5 bases at V and 2 bases at J, with 10 bases in the middle. CDR3: CASSPPGAGNTIYF. CDR3 coding DNA: TGTGCCAGCAGCCCACCAGGGGCTGGAAACACCATATATTTT.

This clonotype is judged medium-sized (0.01 to 0.1%). The J gene is TRBJ2-7, the V gene TRBV30; D possibly uses TRBD1 or TRBD2 (7 bases each). In germline, CDR1 is GTSNPN, CDR2 SVGIG (reference sequence). Trimming shortened V by 0 bases and J by 6 bases, and 24 bases separated the two germline ends. The CDR3 consists of 17 residues. The CDR3 DNA follows: TGTGCCTGGAGTGTACAGGGGCGGGGGCGGACGAGACCCGAGCAGTACTTC. This encodes CAWSVQGRGRTRPEQYF.

About this clonotype itself: One end of the junction fails to match germline, which may point to a read error. The rearrangement uses TRBV20-1 and TRBJ2-3; 11 bases align to TRBD2. Germline V CDR1 and CDR2: DFQATT, SNEGSKA (reference sequence). The CDR3 spans 15 residues. The CDR3 DNA reads TGCAGTGCTTTAGGGACTAGCGGCTACACAGATACGAAGTATTTT. Translating it yields CSALGTSGYTDTKYF.

This clonotype is termed medium-sized. The V and J genes are TRBV6-5 and TRBJ2-7, with 7 bases matching TRBD1. The CDR3 covers 14 residues. Germline V gene data show CDR1 as MNHEY and CDR2 as SVGAGI. V was clipped by 4 bases and J by 2 bases; unmatched bases: 5. CDR3: CASSFTGTAYEQYF. Here the CDR3 DNA reads TGTGCCAGCAGTTTTACCGGGACAGCCTACGAGCAGTACTTC.

This chain links TRBV19 with TRBJ2-5, with D possibly being TRBD1 (6 bases). There are 14 residues in the CDR3. The germline V gene has CDR1 LNHDA and CDR2 SQIVND (reference sequence). Trimming removed 4 bases from V and 1 base from J, with 10 bases in between. The CDR3 DNA reads TGTGCCAGTAGTAAGACAGGCTTCCAAGAGACCCAGTACTTC. Amino acid sequence: CASSKTGFQETQYF.

This clonotype turned up a few times. The rearrangement joins TRBV12-3 or TRBV12-4 to TRBJ2-3, with D perhaps TRBD2 (5 bases). The ends were cut back, 3 bases at V and 0 bases at J, with 10 bases in the middle. The CDR3 is 15 residues long. Here the CDR3 reads CASSFGGLSTDTQYF. The CDR3 DNA reads as TGTGCCAGCAGTTTCGGCGGGTTAAGCACAGATACGCAGTATTTT.

This clonotype was picked up a small number of times. At one end the junction does not follow the germline gene, possibly because of a read error. The rearrangement joins TRBV15 to TRBJ1-3, with TRBD1 as a possible D gene (6 bases). The CDR3 covers 17 residues. Germline CDR1 is LNHNV and CDR2 is YYDKDF (reference sequence). The CDR3 region is CATSRAGSRGSENTIYF. The CDR3 DNA is TGTGCCACCAGCAGAGCTGGTAGCAGGGGCTCTGAAAACACCATATATTTT.

This clonotype was recorded a few times. The chain carries TRBV19 and TRBJ2-7; 8 bases are a match to TRBD2. This CDR3 contains 13 residues. Germline V gene lookup returns CDR1 LNHDA and CDR2 SQIVND (reference sequence). V lost 6 bases to trimming and J lost 7 bases; unmatched junction nucleotides: 8. The CDR3 reads CASSPSGFYEQYF. The CDR3 coding sequence is TGTGCCAGTAGCCCTAGCGGGTTCTATGAGCAGTACTTC.

The V gene is TRBV12-3 or TRBV12-4, the J gene TRBJ2-3, with 7 bases matching TRBD1. CDR3 length equals 15 residues. The V gene end was trimmed by 5 bases and the J gene end by 2 bases; junction bases not matched to a gene: 7. The CDR3 coding sequence is TGTGCCAGCAGTGCGTCGGACAGGAACACAGATACGCAGTATTTT. Its protein product is CASSASDRNTDTQYF.

With regard to this clonotype: A much larger clone lies a single base off, so this may be a read error. The rearrangement joins TRBV11-2 to TRBJ1-2; possible D gene TRBD1, 6 bases. This CDR3 is built from 12 residues. Germline assignment: CDR1 SGHAT and CDR2 FQNNGV. CDR3: CANSLDRRGYTF. As DNA, the CDR3 is TGTGCCAACAGCTTAGACAGGAGAGGCTACACCTTC.

The chain couples TRBV10-3 to TRBJ2-3, with 8 bases fitting TRBD2. In germline, CDR1 is ENHRY, CDR2 SYGVKD. V lost 8 bases to trimming and J lost 6 bases; unmatched junction nucleotides: 7. CDR3 length equals 13 residues. In DNA, the CDR3 is TGTGCCATCTCCTCCCGCGGGGGGGATACGCAGTATTTT. Translating gives CAISSRGGDTQYF.

The chain recombines TRBV12-3 or TRBV12-4 with TRBJ2-7; 14 bases are shared with TRBD2. V lost 4 bases to trimming and J lost 4 bases; unmatched junction nucleotides: 15. The CDR3 runs 19 residues. CDR3 DNA sequence: TGTGCCAGCAGTTGGCGGACTAGCGGGAGGTCCCCAAGTCCTTACGAGCAGTACTTC. Translation: CASSWRTSGRSPSPYEQYF.

This clonotype was seen more than once but under ten times. The CDR3 reads CASRPQGVYEQYF. The CDR3, as DNA: TGTGCCAGCAGACCGCAGGGGGTGTACGAGCAGTACTTC. The rearrangement joins TRBV6-2 or TRBV6-3 to TRBJ2-7; 7 bases are shared with TRBD1. CDR1 is MNHEY and CDR2 is SVGEGT in the germline V gene. The CDR3 is 13 amino acids. The V gene end was trimmed by 6 bases and the J gene end by 4 bases; junction bases not matched to a gene: 6.

The sample holds a few counts of this clonotype. V is TRBV6-6 and J is TRBJ2-7; possibly TRBD1 for D (6 bases). The V end lost 2 bases, the J end lost 2 bases, and 16 bases lay between the germline ends. The CDR3 runs 16 residues. Germline-derived CDR1 and CDR2 are MNHNY and SVGAGI (reference sequence). The CDR3 region is CASSYPRQAEPYEQYF. The CDR3 nucleotides are TGTGCCAGCAGTTACCCTCGACAGGCCGAACCCTACGAGCAGTACTTC.

CDR3 DNA sequence: TGTGCCAGCAGTTCGCGACTAGCGGGAGGGACCGGGGAGCTGTTTTTT. It translates to CASSSRLAGGTGELFF. This sequence joins TRBV7-3 and TRBJ2-2, with 14 bases matching TRBD2. Germline loops: CDR1 SGHTA, CDR2 FQGTGA. V was pared by 6 bases and J by 5 bases, with 5 bases of the junction left unmatched. This CDR3 has 16 residues.

This clonotype was recorded a few times. This chain uses TRBV7-9 with TRBJ1-1; 7 bases are a match to TRBD1. Looked up from germline, CDR1 is SEHNR and CDR2 is FQNEAQ (reference sequence). The CDR3 runs to 15 residues. Trimming removed 5 bases from V and 6 bases from J; junction bases left unmatched: 12. The CDR3 DNA follows: TGTGCCAGCAGCCCACCCGACAGGGTAAATTCTGAAGCTTTCTTT. It translates to CASSPPDRVNSEAFF.

CDR3 nucleotide sequence: TGTGCCAGCAGCCCCAATCCCCGGGACAGGGGGCTCGAGCAGTACTTC. This codes for CASSPNPRDRGLEQYF. The chain employs TRBV9 and TRBJ2-7; TRBD1 matches 12 bases. Germline V lookup: CDR1 SGDLS, CDR2 YYNGEE. The CDR3 is 16 amino acids. J was trimmed by 6 bases and V by 4 bases; bases with no gene match: 11. The entire variable domain, with the rest obtained from reference TRBV9 and TRBJ2-7, is as follows: DSGVTQTPKHLITATGQRVTLRCSPRSGDLSVYWYQQSLDQGLQFLIQYYNGEERAKGNILERFSAQQFPDLHSELNLSSLELGDSALYFCASSPNPRDRGLEQYFGPGTRLTVT.

This clonotype was observed a handful of times. The V call is TRBV20-1, the J call TRBJ1-2, with D unresolved. This CDR3 comprises 15 residues. The V and J ends lost 0 bases and 0 bases respectively, with 11 bases between them. Germline V gene data show CDR1 as DFQATT and CDR2 as SNEGSKA (reference sequence). The CDR3 protein is CSARDGPEANYGYTF. The CDR3 nucleotides read TGCAGTGCTAGAGATGGCCCGGAAGCTAACTATGGCTACACCTTC.

The J gene is TRBJ2-2, the V gene TRBV24-1, with D uncertain. Germline V gene sequence: CDR1 KGHDR, CDR2 SFDVKD. This CDR3 is 14 amino acids long. V was shortened by 1 base and J by 4 bases, with 6 bases between the two germline ends. The CDR3 coding sequence is TGTGCCACCAGTGATTTTGACGGCACCGGGGAGCTGTTTTTT. It codes for CATSDFDGTGELFF.

V gene TRBV12-3 or TRBV12-4 combines with J gene TRBJ1-1, with D uncertain. The V end was cut by 6 bases, the J end by 6 bases, with 17 bases between. The CDR3 is 14 amino acids. CDR3 region: CASSSLVDVAEAFF. The CDR3, as DNA: TGTGCCAGCAGCTCACTAGTGGATGTTGCTGAAGCTTTCTTT.